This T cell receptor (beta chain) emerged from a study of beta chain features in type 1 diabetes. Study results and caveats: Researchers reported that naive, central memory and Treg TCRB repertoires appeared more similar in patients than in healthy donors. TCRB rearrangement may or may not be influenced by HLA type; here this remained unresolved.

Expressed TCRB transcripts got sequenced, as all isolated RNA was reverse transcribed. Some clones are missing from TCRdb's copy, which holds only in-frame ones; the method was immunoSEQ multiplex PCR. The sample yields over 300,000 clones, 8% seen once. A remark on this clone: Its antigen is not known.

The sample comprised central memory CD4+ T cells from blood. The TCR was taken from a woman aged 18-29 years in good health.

CDR3 bases: TGTGCCAGCAGCCCCACCTGGAACACCGGGGAGCTGTTTTTT. This codes for CASSPTWNTGELFF. V gene TRBV7-2 combines with J gene TRBJ2-2, with D uncertain. The CDR3 is 14 amino acids. Germline V gene data show CDR1 as SGHTA and CDR2 as FQGNSA. V was trimmed by 5 bases and J by 1 base, leaving 8 bases between them.